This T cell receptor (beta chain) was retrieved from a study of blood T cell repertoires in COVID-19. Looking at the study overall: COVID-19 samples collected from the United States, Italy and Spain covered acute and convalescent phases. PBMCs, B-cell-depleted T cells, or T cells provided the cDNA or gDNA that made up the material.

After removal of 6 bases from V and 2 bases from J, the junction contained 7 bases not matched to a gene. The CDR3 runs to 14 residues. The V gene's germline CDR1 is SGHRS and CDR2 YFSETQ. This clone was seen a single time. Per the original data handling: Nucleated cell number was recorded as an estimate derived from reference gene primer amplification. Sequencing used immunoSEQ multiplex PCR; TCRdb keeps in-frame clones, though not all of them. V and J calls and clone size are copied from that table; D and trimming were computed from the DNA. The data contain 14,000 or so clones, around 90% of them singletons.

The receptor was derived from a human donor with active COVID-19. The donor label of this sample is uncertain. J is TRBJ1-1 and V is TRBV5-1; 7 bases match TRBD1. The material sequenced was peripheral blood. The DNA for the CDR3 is TGCGCCAGCACCATTTCAGGGGGAAACACTGAAGCTTTCTTT. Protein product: CASTISGGNTEAFF.